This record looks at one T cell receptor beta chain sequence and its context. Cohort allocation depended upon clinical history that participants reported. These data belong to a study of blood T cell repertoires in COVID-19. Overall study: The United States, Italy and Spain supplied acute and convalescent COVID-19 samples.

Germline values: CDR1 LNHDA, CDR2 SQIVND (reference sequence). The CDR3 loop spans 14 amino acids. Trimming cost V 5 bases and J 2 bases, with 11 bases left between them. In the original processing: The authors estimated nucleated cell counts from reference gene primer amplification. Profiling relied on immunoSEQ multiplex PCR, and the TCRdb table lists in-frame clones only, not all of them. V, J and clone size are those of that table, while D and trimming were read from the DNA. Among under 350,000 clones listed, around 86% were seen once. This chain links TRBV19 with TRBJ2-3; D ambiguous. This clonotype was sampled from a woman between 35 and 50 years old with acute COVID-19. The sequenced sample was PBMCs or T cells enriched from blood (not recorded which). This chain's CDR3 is CASSSGAATDTQYF. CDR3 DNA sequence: TGTGCCAGTAGTTCCGGAGCCGCCACAGATACGCAGTATTTT.